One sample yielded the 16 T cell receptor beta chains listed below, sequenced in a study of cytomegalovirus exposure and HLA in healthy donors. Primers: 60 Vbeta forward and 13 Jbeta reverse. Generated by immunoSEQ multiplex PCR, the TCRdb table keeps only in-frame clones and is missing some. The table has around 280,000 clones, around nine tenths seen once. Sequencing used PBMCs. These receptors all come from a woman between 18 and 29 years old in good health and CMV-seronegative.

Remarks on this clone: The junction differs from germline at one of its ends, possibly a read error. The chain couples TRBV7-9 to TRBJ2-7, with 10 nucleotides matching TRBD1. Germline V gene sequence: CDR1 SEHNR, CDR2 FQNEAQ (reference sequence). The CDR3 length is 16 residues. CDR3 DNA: TGTTCCAGCAGCTTAGGGGACAGGGGCGTTTTCTACGAGCAGTACTTC. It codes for CSSSLGDRGVFYEQYF. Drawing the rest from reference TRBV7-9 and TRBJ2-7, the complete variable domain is DTGVSQNPRHKITKRGQNVTFRCDPISEHNRLYWYRQTLGQGPEFLTYFQNEAQLEKSRLLSDRFSAERPKGSFSTLEIQRTEQGDSAMYLCSSSLGDRGVFYEQYFGPGTRLTVT.

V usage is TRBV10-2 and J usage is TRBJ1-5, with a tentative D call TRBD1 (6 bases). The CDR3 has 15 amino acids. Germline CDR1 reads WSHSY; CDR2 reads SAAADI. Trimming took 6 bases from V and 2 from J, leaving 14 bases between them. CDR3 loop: CASRSGAGGNQPQHF. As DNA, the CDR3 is TGCGCCAGCAGGTCAGGGGCTGGCGGCAATCAGCCCCAGCATTTT.

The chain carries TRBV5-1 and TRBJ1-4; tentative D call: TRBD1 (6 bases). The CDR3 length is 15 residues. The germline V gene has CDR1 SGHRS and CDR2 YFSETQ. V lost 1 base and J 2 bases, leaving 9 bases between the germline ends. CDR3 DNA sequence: TGCGCCAGCAGCTTGACCGGACAGACTAATGAAAAACTGTTTTTT. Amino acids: CASSLTGQTNEKLFF.

This chain's CDR3 is CASSFFFGGQNTEAFF. DNA of the CDR3: TGCGCCAGCAGCTTTTTTTTTGGGGGACAGAACACTGAAGCTTTCTTT. The chain employs TRBV5-1 and TRBJ1-1; D possibly corresponds to TRBD1 (6 bases). The CDR3 is 16 residues long. Germline assignment: CDR1 SGHRS and CDR2 YFSETQ. The germline V and J ends were trimmed by 2 bases and 1 base, with 15 bases remaining between them.

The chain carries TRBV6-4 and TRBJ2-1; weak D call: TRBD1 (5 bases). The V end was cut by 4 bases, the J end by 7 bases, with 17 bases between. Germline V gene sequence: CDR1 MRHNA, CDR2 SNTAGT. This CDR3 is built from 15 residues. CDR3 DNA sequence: TGTGCCAGCAGTGGAGAGTTTGGGGCTTCGAATGAGCAGTTCTTC. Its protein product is CASSGEFGASNEQFF.

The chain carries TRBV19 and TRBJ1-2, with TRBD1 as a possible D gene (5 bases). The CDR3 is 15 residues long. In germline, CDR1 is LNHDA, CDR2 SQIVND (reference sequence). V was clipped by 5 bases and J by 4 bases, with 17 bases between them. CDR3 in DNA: TGTGCCAGTAGTCCCGATGTTAATAGGGGCTATGGCTACACCTTC. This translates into CASSPDVNRGYGYTF.

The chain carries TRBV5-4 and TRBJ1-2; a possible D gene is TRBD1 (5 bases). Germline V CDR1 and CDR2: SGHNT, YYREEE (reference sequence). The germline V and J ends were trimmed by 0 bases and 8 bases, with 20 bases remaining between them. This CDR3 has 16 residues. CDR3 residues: CASSLARRGRTLGYTF. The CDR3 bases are TGTGCCAGCAGCTTGGCGAGGCGGGGCAGGACCCTAGGCTACACCTTC.

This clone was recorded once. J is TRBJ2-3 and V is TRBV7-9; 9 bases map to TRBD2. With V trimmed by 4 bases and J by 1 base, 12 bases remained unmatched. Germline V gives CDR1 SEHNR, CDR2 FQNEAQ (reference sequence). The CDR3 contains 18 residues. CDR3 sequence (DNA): TGTGCCAGCAGCTCCAGCCCTAGCGGGGTCTTTGGCACAGATACGCAGTATTTT. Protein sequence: CASSSSPSGVFGTDTQYF. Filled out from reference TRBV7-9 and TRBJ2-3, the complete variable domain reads DTGVSQNPRHKITKRGQNVTFRCDPISEHNRLYWYRQTLGQGPEFLTYFQNEAQLEKSRLLSDRFSAERPKGSFSTLEIQRTEQGDSAMYLCASSSSPSGVFGTDTQYFGPGTRLTVL.

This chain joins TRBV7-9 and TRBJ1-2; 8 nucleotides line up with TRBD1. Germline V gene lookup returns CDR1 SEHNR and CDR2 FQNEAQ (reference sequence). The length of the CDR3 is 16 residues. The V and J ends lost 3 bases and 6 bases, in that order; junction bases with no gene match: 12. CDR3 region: CASSLAKAGGANGYTF. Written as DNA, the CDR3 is TGTGCCAGCAGCTTGGCAAAAGCAGGGGGCGCAAATGGCTACACCTTC.

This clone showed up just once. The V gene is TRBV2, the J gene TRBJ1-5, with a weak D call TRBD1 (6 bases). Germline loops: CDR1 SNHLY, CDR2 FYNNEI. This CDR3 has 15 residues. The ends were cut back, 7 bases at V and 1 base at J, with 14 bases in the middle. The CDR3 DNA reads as TGTGCCAGCAAGGGGGATTCTTACAGCAATCAGCCCCAGCATTTT. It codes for CASKGDSYSNQPQHF.

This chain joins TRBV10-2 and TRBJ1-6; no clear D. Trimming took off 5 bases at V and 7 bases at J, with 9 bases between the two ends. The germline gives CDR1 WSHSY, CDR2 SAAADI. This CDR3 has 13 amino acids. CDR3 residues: CASSLYRNSPLHF. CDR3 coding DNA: TGCGCCAGCAGTCTATACAGAAATTCACCCCTCCACTTT.

CDR3 nucleotide sequence: TGTGCCAGCAGCTTAGATCTAGCCCAGAGCTCCTACGAGCAGTACTTC. Residues: CASSLDLAQSSYEQYF. V gene TRBV7-9 combines with J gene TRBJ2-7; possible D gene TRBD2, 5 bases. Germline V lookup: CDR1 SEHNR, CDR2 FQNEAQ (reference sequence). The V gene lost 1 base and the J gene lost 0 bases, with 13 bases spanning the gap. The CDR3 is 16 residues long. Drawing the rest from reference TRBV7-9 and TRBJ2-7, the complete variable domain is DTGVSQNPRHKITKRGQNVTFRCDPISEHNRLYWYRQTLGQGPEFLTYFQNEAQLEKSRLLSDRFSAERPKGSFSTLEIQRTEQGDSAMYLCASSLDLAQSSYEQYFGPGTRLTVT.

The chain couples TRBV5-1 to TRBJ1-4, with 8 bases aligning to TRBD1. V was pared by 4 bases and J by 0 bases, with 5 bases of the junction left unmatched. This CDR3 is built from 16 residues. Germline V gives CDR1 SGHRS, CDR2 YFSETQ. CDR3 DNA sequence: TGCGCCAGCAGCCCGCAGGGGGCTGCAACTAATGAAAAACTGTTTTTT. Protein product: CASSPQGAATNEKLFF.

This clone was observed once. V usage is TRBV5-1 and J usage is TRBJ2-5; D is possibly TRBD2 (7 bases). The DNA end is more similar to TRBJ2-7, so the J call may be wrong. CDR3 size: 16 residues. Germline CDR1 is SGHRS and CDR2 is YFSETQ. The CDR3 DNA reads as TGCGCCAGCAGGGATATCGGGGGGCGGTCGTCCTACGAGCAGTACTTC. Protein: CASRDIGGRSSYEQYF.

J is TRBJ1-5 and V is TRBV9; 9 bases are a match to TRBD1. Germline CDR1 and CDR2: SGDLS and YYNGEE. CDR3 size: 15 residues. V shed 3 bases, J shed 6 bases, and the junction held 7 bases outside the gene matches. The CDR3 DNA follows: TGTGCCAGCAGCGCCGGGACAGGGAAGGGTCAGCCCCAGCATTTT. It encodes CASSAGTGKGQPQHF.

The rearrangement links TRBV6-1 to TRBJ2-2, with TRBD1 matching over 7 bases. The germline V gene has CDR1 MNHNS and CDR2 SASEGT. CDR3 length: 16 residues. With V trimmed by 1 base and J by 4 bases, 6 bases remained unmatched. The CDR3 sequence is CASSEDIGGGTGELFF. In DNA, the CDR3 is TGTGCCAGCAGTGAAGATATAGGGGGCGGCACCGGGGAGCTGTTTTTT.